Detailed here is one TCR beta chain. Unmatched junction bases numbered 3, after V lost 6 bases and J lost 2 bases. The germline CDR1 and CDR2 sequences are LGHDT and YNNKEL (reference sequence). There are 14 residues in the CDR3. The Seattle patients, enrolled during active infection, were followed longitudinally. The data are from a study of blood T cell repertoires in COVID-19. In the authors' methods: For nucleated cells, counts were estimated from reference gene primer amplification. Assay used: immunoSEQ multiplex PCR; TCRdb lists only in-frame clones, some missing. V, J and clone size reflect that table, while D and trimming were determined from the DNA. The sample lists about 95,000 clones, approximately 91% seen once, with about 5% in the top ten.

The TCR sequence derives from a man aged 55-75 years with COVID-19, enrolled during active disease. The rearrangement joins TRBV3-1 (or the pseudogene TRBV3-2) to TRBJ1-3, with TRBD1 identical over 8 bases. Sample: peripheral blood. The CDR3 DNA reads TGTGCCAGCAGGTTACAGGGGGCTGGAAACACCATATATTTT. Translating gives CASRLQGAGNTIYF.